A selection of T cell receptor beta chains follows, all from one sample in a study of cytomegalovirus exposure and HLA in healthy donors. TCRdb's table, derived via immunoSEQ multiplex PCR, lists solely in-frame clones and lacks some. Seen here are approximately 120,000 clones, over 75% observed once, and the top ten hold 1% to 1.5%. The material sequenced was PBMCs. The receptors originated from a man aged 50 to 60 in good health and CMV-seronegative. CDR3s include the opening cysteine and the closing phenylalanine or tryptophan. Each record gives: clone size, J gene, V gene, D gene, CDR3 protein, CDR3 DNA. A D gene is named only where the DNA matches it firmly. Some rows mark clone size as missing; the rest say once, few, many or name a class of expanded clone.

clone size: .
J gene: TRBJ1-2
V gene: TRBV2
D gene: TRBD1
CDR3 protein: CASSETGVSGYTF
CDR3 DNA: TGTGCCAGCAGTGAGACAGGGGTGTCTGGCTACACCTTC

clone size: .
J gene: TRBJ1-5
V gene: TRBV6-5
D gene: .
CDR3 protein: CASSPRTASNQPQHF
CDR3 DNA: TGTGCCAGCAGTCCTAGGACAGCTAGCAATCAGCCCCAGCATTTT

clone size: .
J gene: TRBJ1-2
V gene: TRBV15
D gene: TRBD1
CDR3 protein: CATSKGTEYPYGYTF
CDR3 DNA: TGTGCCACCAGCAAAGGGACAGAATATCCCTATGGCTACACCTTC

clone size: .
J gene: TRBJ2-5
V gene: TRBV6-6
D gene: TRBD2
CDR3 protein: CASSSGTSGLETQYF
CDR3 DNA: TGTGCCAGCAGTTCCGGGACTAGCGGTTTGGAGACCCAGTACTTC

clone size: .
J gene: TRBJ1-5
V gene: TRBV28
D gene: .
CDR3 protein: CASSWRQGNQPQHF
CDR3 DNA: TGTGCCAGCAGTTGGCGACAAGGCAATCAGCCCCAGCATTTT

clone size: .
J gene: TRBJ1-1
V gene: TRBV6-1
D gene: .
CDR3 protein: CASSVTGNTEAFF
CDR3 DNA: TGTGCCAGCAGTGTGACAGGGAACACTGAAGCTTTCTTT

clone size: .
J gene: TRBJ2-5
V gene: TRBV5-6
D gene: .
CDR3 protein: CASSLAPQGKETQYF
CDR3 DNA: TGTGCCAGCAGCTTGGCCCCACAGGGCAAAGAGACCCAGTACTTC

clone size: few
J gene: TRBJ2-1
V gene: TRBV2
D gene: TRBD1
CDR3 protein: CASRDRAEQFF
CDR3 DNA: TGTGCCAGCAGGGACAGGGCTGAGCAGTTCTTC

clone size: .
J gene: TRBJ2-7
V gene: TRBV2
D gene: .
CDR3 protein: CASSEALSVNTGITWGYEQYF
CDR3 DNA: TGTGCCAGCAGTGAAGCGCTCTCCGTTAACACAGGGATTACTTGGGGCTACGAGCAGTACTTC

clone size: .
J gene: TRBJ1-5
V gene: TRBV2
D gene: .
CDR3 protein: CASRADTARNQPQHF
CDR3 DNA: TGTGCCAGCAGGGCTGACACAGCACGCAATCAGCCCCAGCATTTT

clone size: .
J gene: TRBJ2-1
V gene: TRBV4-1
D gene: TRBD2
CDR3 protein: CASSRPGLADYNEQFF
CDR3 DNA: TGCGCCAGCAGCCGCCCGGGACTAGCGGACTACAATGAGCAGTTCTTC